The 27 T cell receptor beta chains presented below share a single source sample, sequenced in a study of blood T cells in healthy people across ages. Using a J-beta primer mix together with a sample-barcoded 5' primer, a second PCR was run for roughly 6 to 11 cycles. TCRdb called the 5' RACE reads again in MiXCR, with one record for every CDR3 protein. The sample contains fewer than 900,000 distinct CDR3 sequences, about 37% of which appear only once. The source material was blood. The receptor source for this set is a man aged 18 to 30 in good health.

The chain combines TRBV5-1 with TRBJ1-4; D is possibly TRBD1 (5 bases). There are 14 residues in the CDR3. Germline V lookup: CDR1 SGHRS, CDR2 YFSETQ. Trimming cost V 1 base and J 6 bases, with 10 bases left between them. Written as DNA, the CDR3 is TGCGCCAGCAGCTTGCAAGGGGTGGATGAAAAACTGTTTTTT. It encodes CASSLQGVDEKLFF.

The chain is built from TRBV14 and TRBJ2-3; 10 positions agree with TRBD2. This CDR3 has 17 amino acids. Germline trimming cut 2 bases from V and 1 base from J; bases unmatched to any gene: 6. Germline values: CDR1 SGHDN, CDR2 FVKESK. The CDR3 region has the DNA TGTGCCAGCAGCCAACCTTGGCTAGCGGGAGGCACAGATACGCAGTATTTT. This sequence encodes CASSQPWLAGGTDTQYF.

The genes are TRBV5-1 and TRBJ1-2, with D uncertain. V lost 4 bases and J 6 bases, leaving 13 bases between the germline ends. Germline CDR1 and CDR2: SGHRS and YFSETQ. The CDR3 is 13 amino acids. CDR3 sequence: CASSVAQDDGYTF. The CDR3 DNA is TGCGCCAGCAGCGTGGCCCAGGATGATGGCTACACCTTC.

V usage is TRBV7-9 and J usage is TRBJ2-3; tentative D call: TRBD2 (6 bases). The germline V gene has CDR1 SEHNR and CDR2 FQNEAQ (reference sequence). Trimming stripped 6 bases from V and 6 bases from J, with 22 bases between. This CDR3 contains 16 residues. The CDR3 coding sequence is TGTGCCAGCAGTTTTCCTCCCGGGAGTCCCGGGGATACGCAGTATTTT. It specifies CASSFPPGSPGDTQYF.

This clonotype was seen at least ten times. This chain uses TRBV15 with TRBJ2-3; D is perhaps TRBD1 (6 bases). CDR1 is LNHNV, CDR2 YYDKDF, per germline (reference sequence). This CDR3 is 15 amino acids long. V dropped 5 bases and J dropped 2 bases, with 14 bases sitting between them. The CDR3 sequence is CATSPGQRNTDTQYF. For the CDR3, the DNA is TGTGCCACCAGCCCAGGACAGAGAAACACAGATACGCAGTATTTT.

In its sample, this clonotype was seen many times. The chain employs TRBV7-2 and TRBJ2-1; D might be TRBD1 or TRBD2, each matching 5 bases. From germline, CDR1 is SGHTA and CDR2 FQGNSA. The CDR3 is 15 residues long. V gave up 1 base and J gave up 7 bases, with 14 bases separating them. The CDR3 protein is CASSLVGLAANEQFF. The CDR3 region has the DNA TGTGCCAGCAGCTTAGTGGGGCTAGCCGCTAATGAGCAGTTCTTC.

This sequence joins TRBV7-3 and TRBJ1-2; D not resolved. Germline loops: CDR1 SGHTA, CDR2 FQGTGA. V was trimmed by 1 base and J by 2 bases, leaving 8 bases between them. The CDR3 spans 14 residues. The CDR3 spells CASSLNAGNYGYTF. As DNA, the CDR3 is TGTGCCAGCAGCTTAAATGCGGGGAACTATGGCTACACCTTC.

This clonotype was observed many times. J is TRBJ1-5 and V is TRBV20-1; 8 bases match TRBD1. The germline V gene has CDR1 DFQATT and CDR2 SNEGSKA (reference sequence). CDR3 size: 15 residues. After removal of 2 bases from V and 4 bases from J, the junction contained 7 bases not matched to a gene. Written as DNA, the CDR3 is TGCAGTGCTAGAACGACAGGGGAAGGAAATCAGCCCCAGCATTTT. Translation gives CSARTTGEGNQPQHF.

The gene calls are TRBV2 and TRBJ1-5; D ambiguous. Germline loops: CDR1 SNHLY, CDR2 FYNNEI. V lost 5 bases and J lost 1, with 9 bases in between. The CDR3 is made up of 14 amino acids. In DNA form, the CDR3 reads TGTGCCAGCAGTTACAGAGAAAGCAATCAGCCCCAGCATTTT. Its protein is CASSYRESNQPQHF.

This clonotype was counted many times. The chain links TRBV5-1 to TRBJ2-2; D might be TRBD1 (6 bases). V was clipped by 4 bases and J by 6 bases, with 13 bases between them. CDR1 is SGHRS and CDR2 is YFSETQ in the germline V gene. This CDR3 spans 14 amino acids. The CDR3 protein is CASSITGIAGELFF. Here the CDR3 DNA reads TGCGCCAGCAGCATTACAGGGATCGCCGGGGAGCTGTTTTTT.

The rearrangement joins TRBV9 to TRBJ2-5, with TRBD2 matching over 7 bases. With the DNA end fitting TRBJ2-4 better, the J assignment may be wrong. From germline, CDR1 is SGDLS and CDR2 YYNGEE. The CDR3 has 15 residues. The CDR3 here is CASSVGVGEGNIQYF. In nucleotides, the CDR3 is TGTGCCAGCAGCGTAGGCGTCGGGGAGGGGAACATTCAGTACTTC.

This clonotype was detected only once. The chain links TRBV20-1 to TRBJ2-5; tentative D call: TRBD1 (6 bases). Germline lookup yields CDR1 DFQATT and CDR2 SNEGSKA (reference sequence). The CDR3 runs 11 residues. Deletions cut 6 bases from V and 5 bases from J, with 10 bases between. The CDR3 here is CSARQVETQYF. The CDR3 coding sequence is TGCAGTGCGCGACAGGTGGAGACCCAGTACTTC.

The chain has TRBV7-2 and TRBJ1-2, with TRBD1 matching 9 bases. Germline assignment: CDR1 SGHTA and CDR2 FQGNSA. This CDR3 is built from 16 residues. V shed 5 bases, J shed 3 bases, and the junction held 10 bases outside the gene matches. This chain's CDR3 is CASSIRRDREDYGYTF. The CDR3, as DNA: TGTGCCAGCAGCATCCGCCGGGACAGGGAAGACTATGGCTACACCTTC. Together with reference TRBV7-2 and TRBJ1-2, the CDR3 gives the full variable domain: GAGVSQSPSNKVTEKGKDVELRCDPISGHTALYWYRQSLGQGLEFLIYFQGNSAPDKSGLPSDRFSAERTGGSVSTLTIQRTQQEDSAVYLCASSIRRDREDYGYTFGSGTRLTVV.

The CDR3 DNA reads as TGTGCCATCGGAGGGGGTACGAGCGAGCAGTTCTTC. Amino acids: CAIGGGTSEQFF. The chain joins TRBV6-5 to TRBJ2-1; possibly TRBD1 or TRBD2 for D (6 bases each). The CDR3 extends over 12 amino acids. Germline assignment: CDR1 MNHEY and CDR2 SVGAGI. V was shortened by 10 bases and J by 10 bases, with 17 bases between the two germline ends.

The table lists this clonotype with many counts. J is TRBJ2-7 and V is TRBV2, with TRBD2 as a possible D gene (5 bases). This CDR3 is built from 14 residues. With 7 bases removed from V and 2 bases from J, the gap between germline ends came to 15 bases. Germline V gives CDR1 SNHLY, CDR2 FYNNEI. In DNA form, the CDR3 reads TGTGCCAGCACCGAGGGTCCTGGGACCTACGAGCAGTACTTC. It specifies CASTEGPGTYEQYF.

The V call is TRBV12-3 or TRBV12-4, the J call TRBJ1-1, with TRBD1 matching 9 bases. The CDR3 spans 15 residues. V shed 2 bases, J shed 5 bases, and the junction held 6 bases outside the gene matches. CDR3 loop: CASSLRRGQGTEAFF. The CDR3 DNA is TGTGCCAGCAGTTTACGGAGGGGACAGGGTACTGAAGCTTTCTTT.

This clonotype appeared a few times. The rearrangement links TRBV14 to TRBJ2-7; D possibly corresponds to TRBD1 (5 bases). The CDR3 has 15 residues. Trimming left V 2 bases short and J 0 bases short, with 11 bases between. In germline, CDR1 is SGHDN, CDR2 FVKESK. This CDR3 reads CASSQLGHSSYEQYF. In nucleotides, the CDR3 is TGTGCCAGCAGCCAATTGGGGCACAGCTCCTACGAGCAGTACTTC.

The CDR3 is CSATRGENTEAFF. DNA of the CDR3: TGCAGTGCGACACGGGGGGAAAACACTGAAGCTTTCTTT. V and J are TRBV20-1 and TRBJ1-1; maybe TRBD1 (5 bases). Trimming shortened V by 6 bases and J by 2 bases, and 13 bases separated the two germline ends. This CDR3 is 13 amino acids long. The germline CDR1 and CDR2 sequences are DFQATT and SNEGSKA (reference sequence).

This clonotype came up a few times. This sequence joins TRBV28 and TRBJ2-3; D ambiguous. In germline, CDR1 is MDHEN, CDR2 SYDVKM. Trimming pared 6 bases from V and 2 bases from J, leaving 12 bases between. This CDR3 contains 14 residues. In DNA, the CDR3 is TGTGCCAGCAGCCATTGGAGTCTCACAGATACGCAGTATTTT. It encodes CASSHWSLTDTQYF.

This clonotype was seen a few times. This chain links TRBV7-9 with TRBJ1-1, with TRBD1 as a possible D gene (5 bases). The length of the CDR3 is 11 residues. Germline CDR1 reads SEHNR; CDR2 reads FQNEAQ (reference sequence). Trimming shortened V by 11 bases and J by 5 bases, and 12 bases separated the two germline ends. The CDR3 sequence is CAGGWGTEAFF. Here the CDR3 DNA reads TGTGCCGGGGGGTGGGGGACTGAAGCTTTCTTT. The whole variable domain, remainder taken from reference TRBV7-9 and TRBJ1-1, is DTGVSQNPRHKITKRGQNVTFRCDPISEHNRLYWYRQTLGQGPEFLTYFQNEAQLEKSRLLSDRFSAERPKGSFSTLEIQRTEQGDSAMYLCAGGWGTEAFFGQGTRLTVV.

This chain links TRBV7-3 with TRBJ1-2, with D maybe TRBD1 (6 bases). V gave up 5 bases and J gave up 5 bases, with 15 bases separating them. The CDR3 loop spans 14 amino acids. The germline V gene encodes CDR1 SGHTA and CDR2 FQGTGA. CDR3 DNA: TGTGCCAGCAGCCCCTCCCCGGGGACATATGGCTACACCTTC. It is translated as CASSPSPGTYGYTF.

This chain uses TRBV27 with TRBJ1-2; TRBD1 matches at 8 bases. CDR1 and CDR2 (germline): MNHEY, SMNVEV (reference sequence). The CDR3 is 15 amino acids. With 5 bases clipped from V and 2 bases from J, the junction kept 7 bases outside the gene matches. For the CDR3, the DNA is TGTGCCAGCAGTAAAGGGACAGGAACAAACTATGGCTACACCTTC. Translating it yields CASSKGTGTNYGYTF.

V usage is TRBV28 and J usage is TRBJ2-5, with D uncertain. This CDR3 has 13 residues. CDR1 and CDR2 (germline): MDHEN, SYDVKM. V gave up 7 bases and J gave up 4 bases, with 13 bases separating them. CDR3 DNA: TGTGCCAGCACACCCAGATCTACAGAGACCCAGTACTTC. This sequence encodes CASTPRSTETQYF.

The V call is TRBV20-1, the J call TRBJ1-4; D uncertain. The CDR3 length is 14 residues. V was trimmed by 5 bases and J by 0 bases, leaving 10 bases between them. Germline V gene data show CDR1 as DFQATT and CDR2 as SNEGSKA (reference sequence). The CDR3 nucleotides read TGCAGTGCTCCCCGTCCTGCAACTAATGAAAAACTGTTTTTT. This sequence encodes CSAPRPATNEKLFF.

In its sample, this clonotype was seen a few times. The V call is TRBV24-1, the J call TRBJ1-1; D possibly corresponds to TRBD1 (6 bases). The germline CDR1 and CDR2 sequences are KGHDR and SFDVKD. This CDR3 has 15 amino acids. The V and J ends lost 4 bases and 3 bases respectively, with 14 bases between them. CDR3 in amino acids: CATSDPRGDHTEAFF. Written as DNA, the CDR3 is TGTGCCACCAGTGACCCCAGGGGAGACCACACTGAAGCTTTCTTT.

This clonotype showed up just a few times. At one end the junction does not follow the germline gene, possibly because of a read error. In DNA form, the CDR3 reads TGTGCCAGCACGCGGACTCCCTCCTCCAATGAGCAGTTCTTC. It encodes CASTRTPSSNEQFF. The chain has TRBV6-5 and TRBJ2-1, with TRBD2 as a possible D gene (5 bases). This CDR3 is built from 14 residues. Germline V gene sequence: CDR1 MNHEY, CDR2 SVGAGI.

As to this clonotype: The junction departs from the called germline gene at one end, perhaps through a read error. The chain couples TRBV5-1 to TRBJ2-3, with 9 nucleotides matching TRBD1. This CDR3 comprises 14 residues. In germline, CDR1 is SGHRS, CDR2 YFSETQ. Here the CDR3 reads CASGLGQGGDTQYF. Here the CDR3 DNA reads TGCGCCAGCGGCTTGGGACAGGGTGGAGATACGCAGTATTTT.